This entry features one T cell receptor (beta chain) sequence. A read error may explain this, as a much larger clone is one base away. V was trimmed by 7 bases and J by 2 bases, leaving 8 bases between them. The CDR3 spans 12 residues. Germline V gene data show CDR1 as SQVTM and CDR2 as ANQGSEA. MiXCR, applied by TCRdb to the RT-PCR reads, yields one record per CDR3 protein. The sample records hundreds of thousands of distinct CDR3 sequences, approximately 15% being singletons. The source of this sequence is a female donor in good health, serving as a healthy control. The chain combines TRBV29-1 with TRBJ2-2, with D unresolved. The sample taken for sequencing was memory CD4+ T cells from blood. This chain's CDR3 is CSGTGNTGELFF. CDR3 in DNA: TGCAGCGGGACGGGCAACACCGGGGAGCTGTTTTTT.